Below, one T cell receptor beta chain is given with its context. Distinct nucleotide sequences in the sample also encode this CDR3. Trimming cost V 1 base and J 0 bases, with 7 bases left between them. The germline V gene has CDR1 LNHDA and CDR2 SQIVND (reference sequence). The CDR3 contains 14 residues. Between 1 and 8 samples per patient were obtained, pretreatment and on-treatment. Only in-frame clones appear in the TCRdb table, and some are missing; sequencing was by immunoSEQ multiplex PCR. The profile covers over 40,000 clones, with around 80% appearing a single time and 3.2% taken by the ten largest. This entry is derived from a study of PD-L1 blockade in urothelial cancer. For the study at large: Reported median T cell count for blood samples was roughly 150,000.

The receptor comes from a man aged 70 or older with urothelial cancer. Sample: PBMCs, taken around atezolizumab (anti-PD-L1) treatment. The V and J genes are TRBV19 and TRBJ2-7, with D uncertain. The CDR3 here is CASSIGGSSYEQYF. CDR3 sequence (DNA): TGTGCCAGTAGTATAGGAGGCAGCTCCTACGAGCAGTACTTC.